These 14 T cell receptor beta chains originate from one sample sequenced in a study of blood T cell repertoires in COVID-19. The table came from immunoSEQ multiplex PCR; TCRdb's copy has only in-frame clones and leaves some out. The sample carries hundreds of thousands of clones, around 84% recorded once. Sequenced input: PBMCs or T cells enriched from blood (not recorded which). Receptor source: a woman in her 50s who had recovered from COVID-19.

The table lists this clone with a few counts. This chain uses TRBV29-1 with TRBJ2-1, with TRBD2 as a possible D gene (6 bases). Germline V gives CDR1 SQVTM, CDR2 ANQGSEA. Trimming stripped 3 bases from V and 15 bases from J, with 24 bases between. CDR3 length: 14 residues. The CDR3 reads CSVDGGRRQYDRFF. CDR3 in DNA: TGCAGCGTTGATGGGGGGAGAAGACAGTACGACAGGTTCTTC.

The V and J genes are TRBV28 and TRBJ1-3; 9 bases are shared with TRBD1. The germline CDR1 and CDR2 sequences are MDHEN and SYDVKM. Trimming cost V 7 bases and J 2 bases; bases outside gene matches: 9. The CDR3 is made up of 16 amino acids. The CDR3: CASITTRTGAGNTIYF. The CDR3 DNA follows: TGTGCCAGCATCACGACCAGGACAGGGGCTGGAAACACCATATATTTT. The full variable domain, with the rest looked up from reference TRBV28 and TRBJ1-3, is DVKVTQSSRYLVKRTGEKVFLECVQDMDHENMFWYRQDPGLGLRLIYFSYDVKMKEKGDIPEGYSVSREKKERFSLILESASTNQTSMYLCASITTRTGAGNTIYFGEGSWLTVV.

J is TRBJ1-2 and V is TRBV28; D gene ambiguous. The length of the CDR3 is 14 residues. V lost 2 bases and J 8 bases, leaving 15 bases between the germline ends. Germline CDR1 MDHEN, CDR2 SYDVKM. The DNA of the CDR3 is TGTGCCAGCAGTTTAGGGCAGGTGTTAAAGGGCTACACCTTC. As protein: CASSLGQVLKGYTF.

In DNA form, the CDR3 reads TGTGCCAGTAGTATGACAAGCACAGATACGCAGTATTTT. Translating gives CASSMTSTDTQYF. This chain uses TRBV19 with TRBJ2-3; D is uncertain. This CDR3 spans 13 amino acids. With 3 bases removed from V and 0 bases from J, the gap between germline ends came to 4 bases. Per germline, CDR1 LNHDA and CDR2 SQIVND (reference sequence).

V is TRBV4-2 and J is TRBJ1-1; TRBD1 agrees at 8 bases. This CDR3 region has 15 residues. Germline CDR1 LGHNA, CDR2 YNFKEQ. Unmatched junction bases numbered 8, after V lost 4 bases and J lost 4 bases. The CDR3 coding sequence is TGTGCCAGCAGCCTTAACAGGGGGGAACGCACTGAAGCTTTCTTT. It is translated as CASSLNRGERTEAFF.

This chain connects TRBV5-1 to TRBJ2-1; 7 nucleotides match TRBD2. Germline-derived CDR1 and CDR2 are SGHRS and YFSETQ. Trimming cost V 0 bases and J 8 bases; bases outside gene matches: 8. The CDR3 is made up of 15 amino acids. The CDR3 DNA sequence: TGCGCCAGCAGCTTGGGGGGCGGGAGTCCCTATGAGCAGTTCTTC. This codes for CASSLGGGSPYEQFF. The variable domain in full, with the rest retrieved from reference TRBV5-1 and TRBJ2-1, is KAGVTQTPRYLIKTRGQQVTLSCSPISGHRSVSWYQQTPGQGLQFLFEYFSETQRNKGNFPGRFSGRQFSNSRSEMNVSTLELGDSALYLCASSLGGGSPYEQFFGPGTRLTVL.

The V gene is TRBV5-6, the J gene TRBJ2-2, with a possible D match to TRBD2 (5 bases). CDR1 is SGHDT and CDR2 is YYEEEE in the germline V gene. With 2 bases removed from V and 1 base from J, the gap between germline ends came to 9 bases. This CDR3 spans 15 amino acids. In nucleotides, the CDR3 is TGTGCCAGCAGCTTTAGCGCCTTGAACACCGGGGAGCTGTTTTTT. Its translation: CASSFSALNTGELFF.

This rearrangement joins TRBV5-1 to TRBJ1-2; 9 bases fit TRBD1. Trimming cost V 4 bases and J 4 bases; bases outside gene matches: 17. There are 18 residues in the CDR3. Per germline, CDR1 SGHRS and CDR2 YFSETQ. CDR3 bases: TGCGCCAGCAGCCCCGGGACAGGGTCCTCCATGGCCCTCTATGGCTACACCTTC. Its protein product is CASSPGTGSSMALYGYTF.

The chain carries TRBV6-4 and TRBJ2-1, with TRBD1 identical over 9 bases. The CDR3 loop spans 12 amino acids. Germline loops: CDR1 MRHNA, CDR2 SNTAGT. J lost 10 bases, V lost 3 bases, and 1 base had no gene match. The CDR3 spells CASSEDRGEQFF. The CDR3, as DNA: TGTGCCAGCAGTGAGGACAGGGGCGAGCAGTTCTTC.

This clone was detected once. The chain is built from TRBV2 and TRBJ1-1, with 8 bases fitting TRBD1. The CDR3 spans 15 residues. Unmatched junction bases numbered 8, after V lost 5 bases and J lost 3 bases. From germline, CDR1 is SNHLY and CDR2 FYNNEI. Written as DNA, the CDR3 is TGTGCCAGCAGTATTCAGGGGGCGTGGGACACTGAAGCTTTCTTT. Residues: CASSIQGAWDTEAFF.

This chain links TRBV27 with TRBJ2-2; 14 bases line up with TRBD2. Unmatched junction bases numbered 5, after V lost 1 base and J lost 7 bases. This CDR3 has 17 amino acids. CDR1 MNHEY and CDR2 SMNVEV come from the germline V gene (reference sequence). This CDR3 is CASSLFGLAGGFGELFF. In DNA, the CDR3 is TGTGCCAGCAGTTTATTTGGACTAGCGGGAGGTTTCGGGGAGCTGTTTTTT.

The genes are TRBV29-1 and TRBJ1-2, with no clear D. Trimming took off 2 bases at V and 1 base at J, with 14 bases between the two ends. Per the germline V gene, CDR1 is SQVTM and CDR2 is ANQGSEA. The CDR3 is 15 amino acids. CDR3 loop: CSVESWEGGNYGYTF. The CDR3 DNA sequence: TGCAGCGTTGAATCGTGGGAAGGAGGTAACTATGGCTACACCTTC.

V usage is TRBV28 and J usage is TRBJ1-2, with D possibly TRBD1 on 5 matching bases. The V gene's germline CDR1 is MDHEN and CDR2 SYDVKM. The CDR3 totals 13 residues. Deletions cut 5 bases from V and 4 bases from J, with 11 bases between. CDR3 in amino acids: CASSAPTVYGYTF. CDR3 nucleotides: TGTGCCAGCAGTGCCCCGACAGTCTATGGCTACACCTTC.

This sequence joins TRBV28 and TRBJ2-7; 9 positions match TRBD1. The CDR3 has 16 residues. In germline, CDR1 is MDHEN, CDR2 SYDVKM. V was pared by 8 bases and J by 2 bases, with 13 bases of the junction left unmatched. The CDR3 sequence: CASHQTGTGKTYEQYF. CDR3 coding DNA: TGTGCCAGCCACCAGACCGGGACAGGGAAAACCTACGAGCAGTACTTC.